These 26 T cell receptor beta chains share one sample of origin, sequenced in a study of T cells in Graves' hyperthyroidism and ophthalmopathy. Amplification targeted TCR beta CDR3 regions from RNA transcripts. Initially, a first-round RT-PCR of the TCR CDR3 employed the HTBI primer set. One entry per CDR3 protein, called by TCRdb with MiXCR from the multiplex PCR reads. This table holds approximately 530,000 distinct CDR3 sequences, 15% to 20% found once. Sequences were obtained from blood. These receptors all stem from a woman under 30 with Graves' hyperthyroidism.

This clonotype was counted ten times or more. The chain has TRBV2 and TRBJ2-5; D call uncertain. The CDR3 extends over 12 amino acids. V shed 0 bases and J shed 5 bases, with 4 bases lying between them. Germline-derived CDR1 and CDR2 are SNHLY and FYNNEI. For the CDR3, the DNA is TGTGCCAGCAGTGAAGCCCCGGAGACCCAGTACTTC. Its protein product is CASSEAPETQYF.

This clonotype was detected only a few times. The chain carries TRBV6-6 and TRBJ2-3; 12 nucleotides match TRBD1. CDR1 and CDR2 from the germline V gene are MNHNY and SVGAGI (reference sequence). CDR3 length equals 18 residues. J gave up 2 bases and V 2 bases, and 8 bases lay outside the gene matches. The CDR3 DNA is TGTGCCAGCAGTTACGGGACAGGGGGCGGGAGGGCCACAGATACGCAGTATTTT. Translating it yields CASSYGTGGGRATDTQYF.

The rearrangement links TRBV10-3 to TRBJ2-6, with TRBD1 matching 11 bases. Germline V lookup: CDR1 ENHRY, CDR2 SYGVKD. Trimming cost V 6 bases and J 2 bases; bases outside gene matches: 6. The CDR3 is 17 residues long. CDR3 amino acids: CAIRTGTGGTGANVLTF. The CDR3 DNA is TGTGCCATCAGAACCGGGACAGGGGGGACTGGGGCCAACGTCCTGACTTTC.

With regard to this clonotype: One end of the junction is discordant with germline, which a read error may explain. CDR3 in DNA: TGTGCCAGCAGCCAAGATTGGGCTACCCTCATCTTC. It specifies CASSQDWATLIF. This chain links TRBV3-1 with TRBJ2-1; the D is unclear. Germline V lookup: CDR1 LGHDT, CDR2 YNNKEL (reference sequence). The CDR3 contains 12 residues.

This clonotype was picked up many times. This chain uses TRBV11-3 with TRBJ1-2; tentatively, D is TRBD1 (6 bases). The germline CDR1 and CDR2 sequences are SGHNT and YENEEA. This CDR3 is 14 amino acids long. The V gene lost 5 bases and the J gene lost 7 bases, with 17 bases spanning the gap. The CDR3 DNA follows: TGTGCCAGCAGCACAATACAGGGAGATCGTGGCTACACCTTC. Its protein is CASSTIQGDRGYTF.

This clonotype was found many times. CDR3 region: CASSWTGYNEKLFF. The DNA for the CDR3 is TGTGCCAGCAGTTGGACAGGTTATAATGAAAAACTGTTTTTT. The chain recombines TRBV12-3 or TRBV12-4 with TRBJ1-4, with 7 bases that match TRBD1. CDR3 size: 14 residues. J gave up 4 bases and V 4 bases, and 3 bases lay outside the gene matches.

The chain joins TRBV20-1 to TRBJ2-7; a possible D gene is TRBD2 (6 bases). Germline V gene lookup returns CDR1 DFQATT and CDR2 SNEGSKA (reference sequence). The CDR3 is 11 amino acids. CDR3 amino acids: CSSGRTNEQYF. Here the CDR3 DNA reads TGCAGCTCAGGGAGGACGAACGAGCAGTACTTC.

This clonotype was recorded a few times. V is TRBV5-1 and J is TRBJ1-1; D perhaps matches TRBD1 (6 bases). From germline, CDR1 is SGHRS and CDR2 YFSETQ. Trimming pared 5 bases from V and 1 base from J, leaving 15 bases between. The CDR3 runs to 15 residues. This CDR3 reads CASRPGAQRNTEAFF. In DNA form, the CDR3 reads TGCGCCAGCAGACCAGGGGCGCAGAGGAACACTGAAGCTTTCTTT. Supplemented by reference TRBV5-1 and TRBJ1-1, the full variable domain reads KAGVTQTPRYLIKTRGQQVTLSCSPISGHRSVSWYQQTPGQGLQFLFEYFSETQRNKGNFPGRFSGRQFSNSRSEMNVSTLELGDSALYLCASRPGAQRNTEAFFGQGTRLTVV.

Remarks on this clonotype: One junction end disagrees with the germline gene, perhaps due to a read error. This chain uses TRBV5-6 with TRBJ2-7, with D uncertain. CDR1 and CDR2 (germline): SGHDT, YYEEEE. The length of the CDR3 is 15 residues. This CDR3 reads CASSFPDETSHEQYF. Written as DNA, the CDR3 is TGTGCCAGCAGCTTCCCTGATGAAACCTCCCACGAGCAGTACTTC.

This clonotype showed up many times. The V call is TRBV28, the J call TRBJ2-7; 7 nucleotides agree with TRBD1. The CDR3 is made up of 14 amino acids. The V gene's germline CDR1 is MDHEN and CDR2 SYDVKM. V trimming: 7 bases; J trimming: 5 bases; junction bases outside the gene matches: 11. CDR3 coding DNA: TGTGCCAGCACCAGAGACAGGGCTGAAGACGAGCAGTACTTC. The encoded protein is CASTRDRAEDEQYF. The variable domain in full, with the rest retrieved from reference TRBV28 and TRBJ2-7, is DVKVTQSSRYLVKRTGEKVFLECVQDMDHENMFWYRQDPGLGLRLIYFSYDVKMKEKGDIPEGYSVSREKKERFSLILESASTNQTSMYLCASTRDRAEDEQYFGPGTRLTVT.

The chain uses TRBV29-1 and TRBJ1-2; 11 bases match TRBD1. V was pared by 5 bases and J by 7 bases, with 12 bases of the junction left unmatched. There are 15 residues in the CDR3. The germline V gene has CDR1 SQVTM and CDR2 ANQGSEA. The CDR3 bases are TGCAGCGTTCTAGGGACAGGGGGAGTCTATGGTGGCTACACCTTC. Translation: CSVLGTGGVYGGYTF.

The chain uses TRBV29-1 and TRBJ1-4, with no clear D. The germline gives CDR1 SQVTM, CDR2 ANQGSEA. Trimming pared 6 bases from V and 3 bases from J, leaving 8 bases between. CDR3 length: 12 amino acids. The CDR3 nucleotides read TGCAGCGTAAACGGAGCTAATGAAAAACTGTTTTTT. Translation: CSVNGANEKLFF.

The chain is built from TRBV6-5 and TRBJ1-2; D unclear. CDR1 is MNHEY and CDR2 is SVGAGI in the germline V gene. Trimming took off 0 bases at V and 4 bases at J, with 24 bases between the two ends. The CDR3 loop spans 19 amino acids. CDR3 protein: CASSYSIGSNPGMGYGYTF. The CDR3, as DNA: TGTGCCAGCAGTTACTCGATTGGGAGCAATCCTGGCATGGGCTATGGCTACACCTTC.

The CDR3 bases are TGTGCCAGCAGCTCCACCCAGGTTACGACCGGGACAGGGCCCTACAATGAGCAGTTCTTC. Encoded protein: CASSSTQVTTGTGPYNEQFF. This chain connects TRBV5-8 to TRBJ2-1; 9 nucleotides match TRBD1. The CDR3 contains 20 residues. V was clipped by 3 bases and J by 2 bases; unmatched bases: 18. Germline assignment: CDR1 SGHTS and CDR2 YDEGEE.

This clonotype was detected ten times or more. The chain uses TRBV20-1 and TRBJ2-3, with 8 positions matching TRBD2. Per the germline V gene, CDR1 is DFQATT and CDR2 is SNEGSKA (reference sequence). The length of the CDR3 is 13 residues. The trim removed 7 bases at V and 2 bases at J, leaving 5 bases unmatched. The CDR3 region is CSGEREPTDTQYF. The CDR3 bases are TGCAGTGGGGAGCGGGAGCCCACAGATACGCAGTATTTT.

V is TRBV12-3 or TRBV12-4 and J is TRBJ2-7, with 11 bases identical to TRBD2. CDR3 size: 15 residues. V was pared by 6 bases and J by 2 bases, with 6 bases of the junction left unmatched. The CDR3 DNA sequence: TGTGCCAGCAGGTCTAGCGGGGGGCCCCCCTACGAGCAGTACTTC. Translated, it gives CASRSSGGPPYEQYF.

The chain employs TRBV24-1 and TRBJ2-7, with D uncertain. Germline values: CDR1 KGHDR, CDR2 SFDVKD. This CDR3 comprises 14 residues. V was trimmed by 4 bases and J by 2 bases, leaving 11 bases between them. The CDR3 sequence is CATSDPLAPYEQYF. For the CDR3, the DNA is TGTGCCACCAGTGACCCCCTTGCCCCCTACGAGCAGTACTTC.

This clonotype was seen many times. This chain uses TRBV28 with TRBJ2-7; the D gene is possibly TRBD2 (6 bases). From germline, CDR1 is MDHEN and CDR2 SYDVKM. Trimming pared 3 bases from V and 6 bases from J, leaving 18 bases between. This CDR3 is built from 15 residues. The CDR3 coding sequence is TGTGCCAGCAGTTTGTCCCCCCCGGTGGGAGGCGAGCAGTACTTC. Translation: CASSLSPPVGGEQYF.

This clonotype was picked up many times. The chain couples TRBV11-2 to TRBJ2-3; 11 bases are a match to TRBD2. The CDR3 spans 15 residues. V lost 4 bases, J lost 4 bases, and 4 bases stayed unmatched. CDR1 and CDR2 from the germline V gene are SGHAT and FQNNGV. The CDR3 bases are TGTGCCAGCAGCTCTAGCGGGGGGCGTGCAGATACGCAGTATTTT. It codes for CASSSSGGRADTQYF. Full variable domain (rest looked up from reference TRBV11-2 and TRBJ2-3): EAGVAQSPRYKIIEKRQSVAFWCNPISGHATLYWYQQILGQGPKLLIQFQNNGVVDDSQLPKDRFSAERLKGVDSTLKIQPAKLEDSAVYLCASSSSGGRADTQYFGPGTRLTVL.

At least ten counts were recorded for this clonotype. The chain joins TRBV18 to TRBJ2-7; D might be TRBD1 or TRBD2, each matching 5 bases. Trimming stripped 3 bases from V and 6 bases from J, with 12 bases between. Germline lookup yields CDR1 KGHSH and CDR2 LQKENI. CDR3 size: 13 residues. The CDR3 bases are TGTGCCAGCTCACCGGGGGAGAAGGGCGAGCAGTACTTC. Its translation is CASSPGEKGEQYF. The variable domain in full, with the rest retrieved from reference TRBV18 and TRBJ2-7, is NAGVMQNPRHLVRRRGQEARLRCSPMKGHSHVYWYRQLPEEGLKFMVYLQKENIIDESGMPKERFSAEFPKEGPSILRIQQVVRGDSAAYFCASSPGEKGEQYFGPGTRLTVT.

This clonotype came up many times. This chain joins TRBV28 and TRBJ2-3, with 10 bases identical to TRBD2. This CDR3 is built from 18 residues. J gave up 4 bases and V 3 bases, and 13 bases lay outside the gene matches. Germline values: CDR1 MDHEN, CDR2 SYDVKM. The CDR3 DNA sequence: TGTGCCAGCAGTTTTAATGCCTTAACTAGCGGGACTGCAGATACGCAGTATTTT. Translating it yields CASSFNALTSGTADTQYF.

This clonotype was picked up a small number of times. A read error may be the cause here, since a much bigger clone is one base away. The rearrangement joins TRBV18 to TRBJ2-5; TRBD1 agrees at 9 bases. The CDR3 contains 14 residues. Germline V lookup: CDR1 KGHSH, CDR2 LQKENI. The CDR3 sequence is CANSHGTGKETQYF. The CDR3 region has the DNA TGTGCCAACTCACACGGGACAGGGAAAGAGACCCAGTACTTC.

This clonotype was counted many times. The chain joins TRBV7-9 to TRBJ2-5, with 8 bases that match TRBD1. V lost 2 bases to trimming and J lost 5 bases; unmatched junction nucleotides: 10. The CDR3 is 16 residues long. Germline V CDR1 and CDR2: SEHNR, FQNEAQ (reference sequence). The CDR3: CASSLYGTGPLETQYF. For the CDR3, the DNA is TGTGCCAGCAGCTTATACGGGACAGGCCCTTTGGAGACCCAGTACTTC.

This clonotype was seen at least ten times. The chain has TRBV7-9 and TRBJ2-2; 11 bases line up with TRBD1. The CDR3 is 14 residues long. Per the germline V gene, CDR1 is SEHNR and CDR2 is FQNEAQ (reference sequence). J gave up 4 bases and V 10 bases, and 5 bases lay outside the gene matches. CDR3 residues: CANRDRGATGELFF. For the CDR3, the DNA is TGTGCCAACCGGGACAGGGGGGCCACCGGGGAGCTGTTTTTT.

There are many counts of this clonotype. J is TRBJ2-2 and V is TRBV28; 8 positions agree with TRBD2. The CDR3 totals 12 residues. Germline trimming cut 4 bases from V and 13 bases from J; bases unmatched to any gene: 5. Germline values: CDR1 MDHEN, CDR2 SYDVKM. The CDR3 region has the DNA TGTGCCAGCAGTTCGGCGGGACTAGGGCTGTTTTTT. It yields the protein CASSSAGLGLFF.

Remarks on this clonotype: Since a much larger clone is just one base distant, this may be a read error. Here the CDR3 reads CASSLIVLGPHETQYF. The CDR3 nucleotides read TGTGCCAGCAGTTTAATTGTCCTCGGGCCCCATGAGACCCAGTACTTC. The gene calls are TRBV12-3 or TRBV12-4 and TRBJ2-5; no reliable D call. V dropped 2 bases and J dropped 5 bases, with 18 bases sitting between them. The CDR3 is 16 residues long.